The 10 T cell receptor beta chains listed next were all sequenced from one sample in a study of blood T cell repertoires in COVID-19. Using immunoSEQ multiplex PCR, the repertoire was profiled, and TCRdb retains in-frame clones only, with some absent. The sample lists roughly 150,000 clones; approximately 85% were seen once. Specimen: peripheral blood. These receptors originate from a man aged 45-65 years with acute or convalescent COVID-19.

The V call is TRBV4-2, the J call TRBJ1-2; 9 bases agree with TRBD1. The CDR3 contains 16 residues. Germline CDR1 is LGHNA and CDR2 is YNFKEQ. V shed 1 base and J 8 bases; nucleotides not matched to a gene: 11. In DNA form, the CDR3 reads TGTGCCAGCAGCCAAGTGCCTACAGGGGGCTCTTGGGGCTACACCTTC. It specifies CASSQVPTGGSWGYTF.

The J gene is TRBJ2-3, the V gene TRBV2; D may be TRBD1 (5 bases). V lost 2 bases to trimming and J lost 8 bases, with 8 bases between them. The CDR3 runs 12 residues. Germline assignment: CDR1 SNHLY and CDR2 FYNNEI. The chain's CDR3 is CASSESRVTQYF. The CDR3, as DNA: TGTGCCAGCAGTGAATCCAGGGTTACGCAGTATTTT. The whole variable domain, filled in from reference TRBV2 and TRBJ2-3, reads EPEVTQTPSHQVTQMGQEVILRCVPISNHLYFYWYRQILGQKVEFLVSFYNNEISEKSEIFDDQFSVERPDGSNFTLKIRSTKLEDSAMYFCASSESRVTQYFGPGTRLTVL.

The chain uses TRBV25-1 and TRBJ1-2; no clear D. Germline loops: CDR1 MGHDK, CDR2 SYGVNS. Trimming left V 4 bases short and J 2 bases short, with 11 bases between. The length of the CDR3 is 14 residues. The CDR3 DNA is TGTGCCAGCAGTGCTCCGGGATCAAACTATGGCTACACCTTC. Protein product: CASSAPGSNYGYTF.

This chain uses TRBV18 with TRBJ1-2; TRBD1 agrees at 11 bases. The CDR3 has 15 amino acids. Per germline, CDR1 KGHSH and CDR2 LQKENI. J lost 8 bases, V lost 3 bases, and 8 bases had no gene match. CDR3 amino acids: CASSPQDRGLEGYTF. CDR3 sequence (DNA): TGTGCCAGCTCACCTCAGGACAGGGGGCTTGAAGGCTACACCTTC. Variable domain in full (rest from reference TRBV18 and TRBJ1-2): NAGVMQNPRHLVRRRGQEARLRCSPMKGHSHVYWYRQLPEEGLKFMVYLQKENIIDESGMPKERFSAEFPKEGPSILRIQQVVRGDSAAYFCASSPQDRGLEGYTFGSGTRLTVV.

This clone was detected only once. The CDR3 bases are TGTGCCAGCAGGGCTGACTACAATTCCCCAGAGACCCAGTACTTC. Residues: CASRADYNSPETQYF. The chain links TRBV3-1 (or the pseudogene TRBV3-2) to TRBJ2-5, with a tentative D call TRBD2 (5 bases). The CDR3 covers 15 residues. Germline assignment: CDR1 LGHDT and CDR2 YNNKEL (reference sequence). Trimming removed 6 bases from V and 4 bases from J, with 18 bases in between.

This clone was seen ten or more times. The rearrangement links TRBV9 to TRBJ1-1; no clear D gene. Germline-derived CDR1 and CDR2 are SGDLS and YYNGEE. The CDR3 extends over 13 amino acids. The V and J ends lost 4 bases and 3 bases respectively, with 10 bases between them. CDR3 loop: CASSSSWHTEAFF. CDR3 nucleotides: TGTGCCAGCAGCTCATCTTGGCACACTGAAGCTTTCTTT.

The gene calls are TRBV5-1 and TRBJ2-7; a possible D gene is TRBD1 (6 bases). The CDR3 runs 15 residues. Looked up from germline, CDR1 is SGHRS and CDR2 is YFSETQ. V lost 4 bases and J lost 0, with 14 bases in between. The CDR3 region is CASSVQGSNSYEQYF. In DNA, the CDR3 is TGCGCCAGCAGCGTTCAGGGGAGCAACTCCTACGAGCAGTACTTC.

This chain links TRBV30 with TRBJ1-5; the match to TRBD1 covers 8 bases. V lost 3 bases to trimming and J lost 3 bases; unmatched junction nucleotides: 4. The CDR3 has 14 residues. The germline gives CDR1 GTSNPN, CDR2 SVGIG (reference sequence). The CDR3 sequence is CAWRGQVPNQPQHF. CDR3 DNA: TGTGCCTGGAGGGGACAGGTCCCCAATCAGCCCCAGCATTTT.

The V gene is TRBV7-8, the J gene TRBJ1-5; no clear D. CDR1 and CDR2 (germline): SGHVS, FQNEAQ. This CDR3 has 16 residues. The germline V and J ends were trimmed by 2 bases and 0 bases, with 11 bases remaining between them. The CDR3 is CASSLLAGPSNQPQHF. DNA for the CDR3: TGTGCCAGCAGCTTATTGGCAGGTCCTAGCAATCAGCCCCAGCATTTT.

This sequence joins TRBV4-1 and TRBJ2-7, with TRBD2 matching over 10 bases. The CDR3 is 16 residues long. CDR1 is MGHRA and CDR2 is YSYEKL in the germline V gene. The V and J ends lost 2 bases and 5 bases, in that order; junction bases with no gene match: 9. The CDR3 here is CASSQFPSGSGDEQYF. In DNA, the CDR3 is TGCGCCAGCAGCCAATTCCCTAGCGGGAGTGGGGACGAGCAGTACTTC.